The 9 T cell receptor beta chains reported below all come from one sample, sequenced in a study of cytomegalovirus exposure and HLA in healthy donors. The study ran its PCR with 60 Vbeta and 13 Jbeta primers. Assay: immunoSEQ multiplex PCR; the TCRdb copy retains only in-frame clones and omits some. Among 150,000 to 200,000 clones listed, approximately 80% were seen once. The sequenced sample was PBMCs. These receptors were obtained from a woman in her twenties or thirties in good health and CMV-seronegative.

This chain links TRBV6-1 with TRBJ1-2; D not certain. This CDR3 contains 13 residues. The germline CDR1 and CDR2 sequences are MNHNS and SASEGT. V was shortened by 5 bases and J by 7 bases, with 14 bases between the two germline ends. CDR3: CASSKNWEGGYTF. As DNA, the CDR3 is TGTGCCAGCAGTAAAAACTGGGAGGGTGGCTACACCTTC.

The genes are TRBV7-9 and TRBJ2-7, with 14 bases matching TRBD2. The CDR3 length is 19 residues. V shed 5 bases, J shed 4 bases, and the junction held 16 bases outside the gene matches. Germline V gene lookup returns CDR1 SEHNR and CDR2 FQNEAQ (reference sequence). The CDR3 nucleotides read TGTGCCAGCAGCAAAGGGGTCGGGACTAGCGGGAGAAGGGCTTACGAGCAGTACTTC. This gives the protein CASSKGVGTSGRRAYEQYF.

The V gene is TRBV7-9, the J gene TRBJ1-2; 7 bases line up with TRBD1. V dropped 6 bases and J dropped 6; count of bases not matched to a gene: 4. The CDR3 loop spans 12 amino acids. Per the germline V gene, CDR1 is SEHNR and CDR2 is FQNEAQ (reference sequence). The DNA for the CDR3 is TGTGCCAGCAGAACGGGACAGAATGGCTACACCTTC. The encoded protein is CASRTGQNGYTF.

A single count supports this clone. The rearrangement links TRBV27 to TRBJ2-1; the match to TRBD2 covers 10 bases. The CDR3 sequence is 16 residues long. Germline-derived CDR1 and CDR2 are MNHEY and SMNVEV (reference sequence). V gave up 3 bases and J gave up 5 bases; unmatched junction bases: 7. The CDR3 nucleotides are TGTGCCAGCAGTTTCCTGGGTACTAGCGGGAACAATGAGCAGTTCTTC. Its protein product is CASSFLGTSGNNEQFF.

The chain joins TRBV5-1 to TRBJ2-7, with a possible D match to TRBD1 (7 bases). V was pared by 0 bases and J by 6 bases, with 10 bases between. The CDR3 spans 13 residues. The V gene's germline CDR1 is SGHRS and CDR2 YFSETQ. For the CDR3, the DNA is TGCGCCAGCAGCTTGGTTCAGGGGGGCGAGCAGTACTTC. This encodes CASSLVQGGEQYF. Together with reference TRBV5-1 and TRBJ2-7, the CDR3 gives the full variable domain: KAGVTQTPRYLIKTRGQQVTLSCSPISGHRSVSWYQQTPGQGLQFLFEYFSETQRNKGNFPGRFSGRQFSNSRSEMNVSTLELGDSALYLCASSLVQGGEQYFGPGTRLTVT.

This rearrangement joins TRBV4-3 to TRBJ1-2; 10 nucleotides align to TRBD1. J gave up 4 bases and V 1 base, and 0 bases lay outside the gene matches. The CDR3 has 14 amino acids. The germline V gene has CDR1 LGHNA and CDR2 YSLEER. CDR3 nucleotides: TGCGCCAGCAGCCAAGGGACAGGGGGCTATGGCTACACCTTC. It encodes CASSQGTGGYGYTF.

V and J are TRBV28 and TRBJ2-5; 7 nucleotides match TRBD1. V lost 6 bases to trimming and J lost 6 bases; unmatched junction nucleotides: 10. CDR3 length: 14 residues. In germline, CDR1 is MDHEN, CDR2 SYDVKM. CDR3 protein: CASSPTGTEKTQYF. In DNA form, the CDR3 reads TGTGCCAGCAGCCCTACCGGGACAGAAAAGACCCAGTACTTC.

V is TRBV28 and J is TRBJ1-5, with TRBD1 matching over 10 bases. The CDR3 totals 15 residues. Germline V gene data show CDR1 as MDHEN and CDR2 as SYDVKM. J gave up 7 bases and V 4 bases, and 7 bases lay outside the gene matches. CDR3 residues: CASSSPGQGQQPQHF. The DNA for the CDR3 is TGTGCCAGCAGTTCCCCGGGACAGGGGCAACAGCCCCAGCATTTT.

V usage is TRBV13 and J usage is TRBJ2-3; 8 nucleotides match TRBD1. This CDR3 spans 16 amino acids. V was clipped by 4 bases and J by 3 bases; unmatched bases: 9. In germline, CDR1 is PRHDT, CDR2 FYEKMQ (reference sequence). The CDR3 region has the DNA TGTGCCAGCAGCTCCAGGACAGGGTACGGGACAGATACGCAGTATTTT. This gives the protein CASSSRTGYGTDTQYF. Drawing the rest from reference TRBV13 and TRBJ2-3, the complete variable domain is AAGVIQSPRHLIKEKRETATLKCYPIPRHDTVYWYQQGPGQDPQFLISFYEKMQSDKGSIPDRFSAQQFSDYHSELNMSSLELGDSALYFCASSSRTGYGTDTQYFGPGTRLTVL.